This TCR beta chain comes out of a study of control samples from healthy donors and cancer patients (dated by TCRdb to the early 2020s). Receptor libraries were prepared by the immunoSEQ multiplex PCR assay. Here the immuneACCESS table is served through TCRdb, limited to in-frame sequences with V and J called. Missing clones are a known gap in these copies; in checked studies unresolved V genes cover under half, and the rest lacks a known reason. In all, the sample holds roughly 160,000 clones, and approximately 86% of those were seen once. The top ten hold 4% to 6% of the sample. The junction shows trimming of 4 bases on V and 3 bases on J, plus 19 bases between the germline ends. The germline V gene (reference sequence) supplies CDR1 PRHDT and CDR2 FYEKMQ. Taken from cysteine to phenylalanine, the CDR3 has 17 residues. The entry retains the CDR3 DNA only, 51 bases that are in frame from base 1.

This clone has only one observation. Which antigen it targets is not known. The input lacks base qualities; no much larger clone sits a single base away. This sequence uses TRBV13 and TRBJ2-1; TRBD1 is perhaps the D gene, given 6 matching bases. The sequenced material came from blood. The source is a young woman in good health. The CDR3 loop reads CASSSTLGQGYYNEQFF. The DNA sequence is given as TGTGCCAGCAGCTCCACCTTGGGGCAGGGGTACTACAATGAGCAGTTCTTC.